A single sample is the source of the 31 T cell receptor beta chains below, sequenced in a study of response to subunit inactivated influenza vaccine. TCRdb reprocessed the RT-PCR reads with MiXCR, giving one entry per CDR3 protein. The data hold 500,000 to 600,000 distinct CDR3 sequences, with under 9% observed a single time. Sample: PBMCs from blood, taken roughly 24 months after vaccination. The source of these receptors is a man aged 50 to 69 who received an inactivated influenza vaccine.

The chain has TRBV11-3 and TRBJ2-1; 8 bases align to TRBD2. The CDR3 extends over 15 amino acids. Trimming took 4 bases from V and 7 from J; bases not matched to a gene: 9. CDR1 and CDR2 from the germline V gene are SGHNT and YENEEA. DNA for the CDR3: TGTGCCAGCAGCTACGGGGGACTAGGTGGGAATGAGCAGTTCTTC. It is translated as CASSYGGLGGNEQFF.

This clonotype was seen only a few times. The chain carries TRBV5-1 and TRBJ2-7; 7 nucleotides line up with TRBD1. This CDR3 has 17 residues. Germline V gene data show CDR1 as SGHRS and CDR2 as YFSETQ. V lost 0 bases to trimming and J lost 2 bases; unmatched junction nucleotides: 11. The CDR3 reads CASSLEDRDDLAYEQYF. The CDR3 DNA is TGCGCCAGCAGCTTGGAAGACAGGGACGATTTGGCCTACGAGCAGTACTTC.

This clonotype has only a few counts. The rearrangement uses TRBV2 and TRBJ1-5, with D perhaps TRBD1 (5 bases). Germline CDR1 reads SNHLY; CDR2 reads FYNNEI. The length of the CDR3 is 14 residues. Trimming removed 3 bases at V and 6 bases at J, with 12 bases between. CDR3 residues: CASSEGRASQPQHF. The CDR3 bases are TGTGCCAGCAGTGAGGGCAGGGCGAGTCAGCCCCAGCATTTT.

V and J are TRBV3-1 and TRBJ1-6, with 11 bases lining up with TRBD1. The V gene's germline CDR1 is LGHDT and CDR2 YNNKEL (reference sequence). With V trimmed by 5 bases and J by 8 bases, 5 bases remained unmatched. The length of the CDR3 is 15 residues. The DNA of the CDR3 is TGTGCCAGCAGCAAATGGACAGGGGGCGATTCACCCCTCCACTTT. Translated: CASSKWTGGDSPLHF.

V is TRBV28 and J is TRBJ2-5; a possible D gene is TRBD2 (7 bases). Trimming removed 7 bases at V and 5 bases at J, with 20 bases between. CDR3 length: 15 amino acids. Germline CDR1 and CDR2: MDHEN and SYDVKM. In DNA form, the CDR3 reads TGTGCCAGCAACGATGGACCAGGGAGGGGGGAGACCCAGTACTTC. Translating gives CASNDGPGRGETQYF.

This clonotype has more than one count but fewer than ten. V and J are TRBV29-1 and TRBJ2-3; no firm D call. The CDR3 is made up of 13 amino acids. In germline, CDR1 is SQVTM, CDR2 ANQGSEA. V lost 0 bases and J lost 4, with 8 bases in between. The CDR3 spells CSVEDQVPDTQYF. The CDR3 DNA reads TGCAGCGTTGAAGATCAGGTCCCAGATACGCAGTATTTT.

Many counts were recorded for this clonotype. The chain recombines TRBV5-1 with TRBJ2-1; D not resolved. This CDR3 region has 14 residues. Between the trimmed V and J ends, which lost 4 bases and 0 bases, there was a span of 8 bases. Germline CDR1 SGHRS, CDR2 YFSETQ. This chain's CDR3 is CASSPPVSYNEQFF. The CDR3 nucleotides read TGCGCCAGCAGCCCACCAGTCTCCTACAATGAGCAGTTCTTC.

This clonotype has a count of ten or more. The chain has TRBV5-1 and TRBJ2-1; either TRBD1 or TRBD2 may supply D (6 bases each). V gave up 0 bases and J gave up 3 bases, with 16 bases separating them. The CDR3 runs to 17 residues. The V gene's germline CDR1 is SGHRS and CDR2 YFSETQ. DNA of the CDR3: TGCGCCAGCAGCTTGGCCATATCACAGGGAGGCTACAATGAGCAGTTCTTC. It is translated as CASSLAISQGGYNEQFF. Full variable domain (rest looked up from reference TRBV5-1 and TRBJ2-1): KAGVTQTPRYLIKTRGQQVTLSCSPISGHRSVSWYQQTPGQGLQFLFEYFSETQRNKGNFPGRFSGRQFSNSRSEMNVSTLELGDSALYLCASSLAISQGGYNEQFFGPGTRLTVL.

The chain combines TRBV7-9 with TRBJ2-1; no firm D call. From germline, CDR1 is SEHNR and CDR2 FQNEAQ (reference sequence). The CDR3 has 12 amino acids. Trimming took off 5 bases at V and 10 bases at J, with 12 bases between the two ends. The CDR3 is CASSPLSFEQFF. The CDR3 region has the DNA TGTGCCAGCAGCCCCCTGTCGTTCGAGCAGTTCTTC.

The table lists this clonotype with a few counts. This chain uses TRBV20-1 with TRBJ1-6; D remains ambiguous. The CDR3 sequence is 17 residues long. In germline, CDR1 is DFQATT, CDR2 SNEGSKA (reference sequence). Deletions cut 0 bases from V and 0 bases from J, with 12 bases between. CDR3 sequence (DNA): TGCAGTGCTAGAGATCTGACGGATAGCTCCTATAATTCACCCCTCCACTTT. The encoded protein is CSARDLTDSSYNSPLHF.

This clonotype was observed at least ten times. This chain links TRBV15 with TRBJ2-1; 7 bases are a match to TRBD1. Trimming removed 7 bases from V and 5 bases from J; junction bases left unmatched: 8. The V gene's germline CDR1 is LNHNV and CDR2 YYDKDF (reference sequence). There are 14 residues in the CDR3. The CDR3 DNA sequence: TGTGCCACCACCCGGGACAGAATTAACAATGAGCAGTTCTTC. Translated, it gives CATTRDRINNEQFF.

The chain uses TRBV12-3 or TRBV12-4 and TRBJ2-7; no definite D call. The CDR3 extends over 17 amino acids. V lost 3 bases and J lost 3, with 21 bases in between. CDR3 amino acids: CASSFVSWETRGYEQYF. Here the CDR3 DNA reads TGTGCCAGCAGTTTTGTCAGTTGGGAAACCCGAGGCTACGAGCAGTACTTC.

This clonotype was detected ten times or more. The rearrangement joins TRBV28 to TRBJ2-5; 7 bases align to TRBD1. Germline V gene lookup returns CDR1 MDHEN and CDR2 SYDVKM. J gave up 2 bases and V 4 bases, and 1 base lay outside the gene matches. The CDR3 extends over 13 amino acids. The CDR3 region is CASSSGQQETQYF. CDR3 nucleotide sequence: TGTGCCAGCAGTTCGGGACAGCAAGAGACCCAGTACTTC.

V usage is TRBV12-3 or TRBV12-4 and J usage is TRBJ1-2, with 7 bases identical to TRBD1. The CDR3 loop spans 14 amino acids. Trimming cost V 8 bases and J 4 bases; bases outside gene matches: 10. This chain's CDR3 is CASRSSGQPYGYTF. For the CDR3, the DNA is TGTGCCAGCCGTTCATCGGGACAGCCCTATGGCTACACCTTC.

This clonotype was found once. The gene calls are TRBV5-5 and TRBJ1-4, with 8 bases aligning to TRBD1. V shed 3 bases and J 2 bases; nucleotides not matched to a gene: 12. Germline CDR1 reads SGHKS; CDR2 reads YYEKEE (reference sequence). The CDR3 contains 18 residues. CDR3 in DNA: TGTGCCAGCAGCTCACGTCAGGGGGCCGGCTTGACTAATGAAAAACTGTTTTTT. Its translation: CASSSRQGAGLTNEKLFF.

In regard to this clonotype: A much larger clone differs by one base, so this may be a read error. The rearrangement joins TRBV5-1 to TRBJ2-6, with D unresolved. There are 15 residues in the CDR3. Trimming took 0 bases from V and 2 from J, leaving 6 bases between them. Germline values: CDR1 SGHRS, CDR2 YFSETQ. This chain's CDR3 is CASSLANTGANVLTF. CDR3 coding DNA: TGCGCCAGCAGCTTGGCCAACACTGGGGCCAACGTCCTGACTTTC.

The chain carries TRBV5-1 and TRBJ2-5; TRBD2 is a possible D gene (6 bases). With 1 base removed from V and 2 bases from J, the gap between germline ends came to 15 bases. Germline V gives CDR1 SGHRS, CDR2 YFSETQ. The CDR3 sequence is 16 residues long. The CDR3 is CASSLRERPGQETQYF. CDR3 sequence (DNA): TGCGCCAGCAGCTTGCGGGAGCGGCCCGGACAAGAGACCCAGTACTTC.

The table lists this clonotype with many counts. The V call is TRBV5-1, the J call TRBJ2-3, with 8 bases that match TRBD2. The CDR3 has 15 amino acids. Germline loops: CDR1 SGHRS, CDR2 YFSETQ. After removal of 0 bases from V and 1 base from J, the junction contained 1 base not matched to a gene. CDR3 bases: TGCGCCAGCAGCTTGGGGCGGGGGGGCACAGATACGCAGTATTTT. It translates to CASSLGRGGTDTQYF.

This clonotype was recorded many times. The chain has TRBV20-1 and TRBJ2-3; no clear D gene. The CDR3 runs 12 residues. CDR1 and CDR2 (germline): DFQATT, SNEGSKA (reference sequence). Between the trimmed V and J ends, which lost 5 bases and 5 bases, there was a span of 11 bases. CDR3 in amino acids: CSALPLGDTQYF. The CDR3 DNA reads as TGCAGTGCTCTTCCCCTTGGAGATACGCAGTATTTT.

A few counts support this clonotype. V usage is TRBV11-2 and J usage is TRBJ2-7, with 7 bases lining up with TRBD2. This CDR3 is built from 12 residues. With 6 bases clipped from V and 6 bases from J, the junction kept 5 bases outside the gene matches. CDR1 is SGHAT, CDR2 FQNNGV, per germline. CDR3 protein: CASRAPGGEQYF. DNA of the CDR3: TGTGCCAGCAGGGCCCCGGGGGGCGAGCAGTACTTC.

This clonotype was observed a handful of times. The chain recombines TRBV11-2 with TRBJ2-7; possibly TRBD2 for D (5 bases). In germline, CDR1 is SGHAT, CDR2 FQNNGV. This CDR3 has 14 residues. The V end was cut by 2 bases, the J end by 5 bases, with 13 bases between. In nucleotides, the CDR3 is TGTGCCAGCAGCTTAAGGCCGGGGTTCAACGAGCAGTACTTC. This gives the protein CASSLRPGFNEQYF.

This clonotype was detected many times. This chain links TRBV20-1 with TRBJ2-7, with D perhaps TRBD1 (6 bases). The germline gives CDR1 DFQATT, CDR2 SNEGSKA (reference sequence). V dropped 6 bases and J dropped 1 base, with 13 bases sitting between them. The CDR3 has 13 amino acids. CDR3 residues: CSAKGDGSYEQYF. Here the CDR3 DNA reads TGCAGTGCAAAGGGGGACGGTTCCTACGAGCAGTACTTC.

This clonotype was observed a handful of times. This chain connects TRBV7-2 to TRBJ2-1; 10 positions match TRBD2. The V gene end was trimmed by 4 bases and the J gene end by 5 bases; junction bases not matched to a gene: 8. There are 16 residues in the CDR3. Germline V gene lookup returns CDR1 SGHTA and CDR2 FQGNSA. As DNA, the CDR3 is TGTGCCAGCAGCTCCCTAGGACTAGCGGACGACAATGAGCAGTTCTTC. This translates into CASSSLGLADDNEQFF.

This clonotype came up many times. This chain links TRBV7-9 with TRBJ2-2; TRBD2 matches at 9 bases. V dropped 4 bases and J dropped 7; count of bases not matched to a gene: 13. Per the germline V gene, CDR1 is SEHNR and CDR2 is FQNEAQ (reference sequence). The CDR3 runs 17 residues. For the CDR3, the DNA is TGTGCCAGCAGCTCCACAATAGCGGGAGATGTGGACGGGGAGCTGTTTTTT. The encoded protein is CASSSTIAGDVDGELFF.

This clonotype appeared a few times. V gene TRBV6-5 combines with J gene TRBJ1-2; D uncertain. The germline CDR1 and CDR2 sequences are MNHEY and SVGAGI. The V and J ends lost 8 bases and 4 bases respectively, with 11 bases between them. This CDR3 is built from 12 residues. The DNA of the CDR3 is TGTGCCAGCCGGGAGTGGAGCTATGGCTACACCTTC. Its protein product is CASREWSYGYTF.

This clonotype occurred many times. The chain's CDR3 is CASSSAGNEQYF. The CDR3 nucleotides are TGTGCCAGCAGTTCCGCAGGGAACGAGCAGTACTTC. The chain couples TRBV12-3 or TRBV12-4 to TRBJ2-7; tentatively, D is TRBD1 (5 bases). The CDR3 runs to 12 residues. V lost 4 bases to trimming and J lost 5 bases, with 9 bases between them.

This clonotype was observed a few times. The V gene is TRBV12-3 or TRBV12-4, the J gene TRBJ2-7; TRBD2 might be the D (6 bases). The CDR3 contains 14 residues. Trimming shortened V by 5 bases and J by 3 bases, and 14 bases separated the two germline ends. The CDR3 loop reads CASSPGTPNYEQYF. CDR3 DNA sequence: TGTGCCAGCAGTCCCGGGACTCCCAACTACGAGCAGTACTTC.

This clonotype appeared many times. CDR3 DNA: TGTGCCAGCAGCCAAGTCTACAGCCCAGCCTCGGCGCAGACCCAGTACTTC. It yields the protein CASSQVYSPASAQTQYF. The chain has TRBV4-2 and TRBJ2-5; the D is unclear. This CDR3 has 17 residues. CDR1 is LGHNA and CDR2 is YNFKEQ in the germline V gene. V was shortened by 1 base and J by 6 bases, with 21 bases between the two germline ends.

The chain couples TRBV7-9 to TRBJ1-2, with D perhaps TRBD1 (6 bases). CDR3 length equals 15 residues. Per the germline V gene, CDR1 is SEHNR and CDR2 is FQNEAQ (reference sequence). Trimming removed 5 bases from V and 12 bases from J, with 25 bases in between. The chain's CDR3 is CASSPRTVDYGYDTF. The CDR3 bases are TGTGCCAGCAGCCCCCGGACAGTCGACTATGGCTACGACACCTTC.

The V call is TRBV10-3, the J call TRBJ2-6, with a weak D call TRBD1 (5 bases). V was trimmed by 7 bases and J by 0 bases, leaving 16 bases between them. Germline CDR1 is ENHRY and CDR2 is SYGVKD. This CDR3 has 17 residues. In DNA form, the CDR3 reads TGTGCCATCACCGCAGACAGCCCGGGCTCTGGGGCCAACGTCCTGACTTTC. Protein product: CAITADSPGSGANVLTF.

The chain uses TRBV5-5 and TRBJ1-5; D perhaps matches TRBD1 (6 bases). Germline CDR1 and CDR2: SGHKS and YYEKEE (reference sequence). The CDR3 extends over 14 amino acids. V was trimmed by 6 bases and J by 5 bases, leaving 15 bases between them. The CDR3 here is CASTFSGDDQPQHF. In DNA form, the CDR3 reads TGTGCCAGCACCTTCTCAGGGGACGATCAGCCCCAGCATTTT.